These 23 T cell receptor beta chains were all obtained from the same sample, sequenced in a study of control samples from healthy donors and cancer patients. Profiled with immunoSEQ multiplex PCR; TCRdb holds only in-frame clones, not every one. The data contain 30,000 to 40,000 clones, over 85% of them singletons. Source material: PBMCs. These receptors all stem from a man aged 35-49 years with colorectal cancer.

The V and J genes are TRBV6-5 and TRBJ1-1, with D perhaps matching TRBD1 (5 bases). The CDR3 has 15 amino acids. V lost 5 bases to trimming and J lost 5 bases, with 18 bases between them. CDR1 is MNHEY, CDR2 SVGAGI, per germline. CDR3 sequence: CASSNSGPLRTEAFF. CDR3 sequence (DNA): TGTGCCAGCAGTAATTCGGGACCCCTGAGGACTGAAGCTTTCTTT.

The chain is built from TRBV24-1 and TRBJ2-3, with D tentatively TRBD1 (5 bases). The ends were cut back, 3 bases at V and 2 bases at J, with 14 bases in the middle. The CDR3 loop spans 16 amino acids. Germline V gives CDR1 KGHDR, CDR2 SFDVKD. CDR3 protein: CATSDPGQGLTDTQYF. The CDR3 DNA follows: TGTGCCACCAGTGATCCCGGACAAGGGCTCACAGATACGCAGTATTTT.

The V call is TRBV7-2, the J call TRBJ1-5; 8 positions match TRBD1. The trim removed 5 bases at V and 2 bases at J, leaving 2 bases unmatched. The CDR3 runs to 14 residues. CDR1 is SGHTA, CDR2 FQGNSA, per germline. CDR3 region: CASSLTGGNQPQHF. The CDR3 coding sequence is TGTGCCAGCAGCCTGACAGGGGGCAATCAGCCCCAGCATTTT.

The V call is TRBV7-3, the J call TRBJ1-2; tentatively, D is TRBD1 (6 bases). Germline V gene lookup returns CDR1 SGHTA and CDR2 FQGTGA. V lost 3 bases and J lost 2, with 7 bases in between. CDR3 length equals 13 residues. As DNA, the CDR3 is TGTGCCAGCAGCTTCGACAGGAACTATGGCTACACCTTC. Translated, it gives CASSFDRNYGYTF.

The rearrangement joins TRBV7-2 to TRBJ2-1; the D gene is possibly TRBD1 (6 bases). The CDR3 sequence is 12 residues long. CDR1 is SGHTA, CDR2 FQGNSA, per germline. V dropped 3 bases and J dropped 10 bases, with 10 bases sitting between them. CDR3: CASSFLGAEQFF. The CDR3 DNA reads TGTGCCAGCAGCTTTTTGGGGGCGGAGCAGTTCTTC.

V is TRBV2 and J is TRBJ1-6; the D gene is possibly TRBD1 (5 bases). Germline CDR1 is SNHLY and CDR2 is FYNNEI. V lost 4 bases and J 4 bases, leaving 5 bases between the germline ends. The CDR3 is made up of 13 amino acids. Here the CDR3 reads CASSAGYNSPLHF. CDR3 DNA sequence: TGTGCCAGCAGTGCAGGGTATAATTCACCCCTCCACTTT.

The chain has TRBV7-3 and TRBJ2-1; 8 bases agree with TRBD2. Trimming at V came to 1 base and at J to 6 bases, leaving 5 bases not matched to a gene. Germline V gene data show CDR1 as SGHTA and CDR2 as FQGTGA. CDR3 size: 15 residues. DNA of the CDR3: TGTGCCAGCAGCTTAAGCGGGGGGCCGGGCAATGAGCAGTTCTTC. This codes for CASSLSGGPGNEQFF.

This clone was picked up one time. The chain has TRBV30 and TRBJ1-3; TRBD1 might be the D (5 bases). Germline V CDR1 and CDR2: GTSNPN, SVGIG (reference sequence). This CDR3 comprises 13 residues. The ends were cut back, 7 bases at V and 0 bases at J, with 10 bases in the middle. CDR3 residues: CALDSSSGNTIYF. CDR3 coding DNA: TGTGCCTTAGACAGTAGCTCTGGAAACACCATATATTTT.

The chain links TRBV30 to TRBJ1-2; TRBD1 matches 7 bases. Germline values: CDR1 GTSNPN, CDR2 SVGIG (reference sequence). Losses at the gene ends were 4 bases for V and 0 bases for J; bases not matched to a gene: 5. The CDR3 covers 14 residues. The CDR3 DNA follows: TGTGCCTGGATGGGGGACAGAGCTAACTATGGCTACACCTTC. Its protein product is CAWMGDRANYGYTF.

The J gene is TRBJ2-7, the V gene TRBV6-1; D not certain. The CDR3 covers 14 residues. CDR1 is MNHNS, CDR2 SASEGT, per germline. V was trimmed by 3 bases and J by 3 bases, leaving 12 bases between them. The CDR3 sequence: CASSETDRVYEQYF. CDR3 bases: TGTGCCAGCAGTGAGACGGACCGAGTCTACGAGCAGTACTTC.

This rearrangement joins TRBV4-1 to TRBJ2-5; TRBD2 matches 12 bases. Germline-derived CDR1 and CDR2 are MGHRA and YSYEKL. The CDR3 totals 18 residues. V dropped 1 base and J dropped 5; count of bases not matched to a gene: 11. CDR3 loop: CASSQGTTSGGPSETQYF. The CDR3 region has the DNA TGCGCCAGCAGCCAAGGTACGACTAGCGGGGGACCCTCGGAGACCCAGTACTTC.

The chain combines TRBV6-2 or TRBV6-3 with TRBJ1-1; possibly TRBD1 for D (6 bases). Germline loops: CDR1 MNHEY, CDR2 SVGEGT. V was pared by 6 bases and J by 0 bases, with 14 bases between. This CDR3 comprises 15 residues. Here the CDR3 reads CASSRTGQLNTEAFF. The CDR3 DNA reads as TGTGCCAGCAGCCGTACCGGACAGCTGAACACTGAAGCTTTCTTT.

The DNA of the CDR3 is TGCGCCAGCAGCCAAGGACAGGGGGCTGGAGAGACCCAGTACTTC. Translating gives CASSQGQGAGETQYF. The chain has TRBV4-3 and TRBJ2-5; 10 bases are shared with TRBD1. The V segment lost 1 base and the J segment 4 bases; nucleotides outside the gene matches: 3. The CDR3 is 15 residues long. Germline V gene data show CDR1 as LGHNA and CDR2 as YSLEER.

The CDR3 bases are TGCGCCAGCAGTGCAGTCCGGACAGGGCACAATGAGCAGTTCTTC. Protein: CASSAVRTGHNEQFF. The chain combines TRBV10-1 with TRBJ2-1; 8 nucleotides agree with TRBD1. Per germline, CDR1 WNHNN and CDR2 SYGVQD (reference sequence). The CDR3 is made up of 15 amino acids. Trimming at V came to 4 bases and at J to 5 bases, leaving 7 bases not matched to a gene.

The CDR3 reads CASNLELQGTTRPLNYGYTF. The CDR3 bases are TGTGCCAGCAACCTCGAGTTACAGGGGACTACACGACCACTTAACTATGGCTACACCTTC. V gene TRBV5-8 combines with J gene TRBJ1-2, with 7 bases that match TRBD1. The CDR3 has 20 amino acids. Germline V CDR1 and CDR2: SGHTS, YDEGEE. The V and J ends lost 6 bases and 1 base, in that order; junction bases with no gene match: 24.

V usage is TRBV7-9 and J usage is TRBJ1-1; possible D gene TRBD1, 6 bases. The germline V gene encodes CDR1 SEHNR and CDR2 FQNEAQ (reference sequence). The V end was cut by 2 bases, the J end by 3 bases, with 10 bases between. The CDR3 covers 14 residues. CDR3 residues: CASSLSGGHTEAFF. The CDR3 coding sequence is TGTGCCAGCAGCTTATCCGGGGGCCACACTGAAGCTTTCTTT. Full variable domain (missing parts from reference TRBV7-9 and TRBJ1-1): DTGVSQNPRHKITKRGQNVTFRCDPISEHNRLYWYRQTLGQGPEFLTYFQNEAQLEKSRLLSDRFSAERPKGSFSTLEIQRTEQGDSAMYLCASSLSGGHTEAFFGQGTRLTVV.

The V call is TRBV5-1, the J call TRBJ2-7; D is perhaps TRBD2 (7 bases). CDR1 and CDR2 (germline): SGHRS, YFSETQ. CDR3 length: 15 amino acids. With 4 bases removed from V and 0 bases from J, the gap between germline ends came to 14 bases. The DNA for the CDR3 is TGCGCCAGCAGCCCCGGGGGCGGGGGCTCCTACGAGCAGTACTTC. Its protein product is CASSPGGGGSYEQYF.

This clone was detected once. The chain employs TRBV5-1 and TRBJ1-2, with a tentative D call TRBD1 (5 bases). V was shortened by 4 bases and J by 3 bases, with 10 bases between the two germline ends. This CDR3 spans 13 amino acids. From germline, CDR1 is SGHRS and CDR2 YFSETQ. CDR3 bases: TGCGCCAGCAGCGAGGACATCGACTATGGCTACACCTTC. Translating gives CASSEDIDYGYTF.

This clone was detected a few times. CDR3 residues: CASSHDRVKNQPQHF. The CDR3 nucleotides are TGTGCCAGCAGTCACGACAGGGTTAAGAATCAGCCCCAGCATTTT. The genes are TRBV6-6 and TRBJ1-5, with TRBD1 matching 7 bases. V shed 5 bases, J shed 4 bases, and the junction held 8 bases outside the gene matches. Germline V gene data show CDR1 as MNHNY and CDR2 as SVGAGI (reference sequence). The length of the CDR3 is 15 residues.

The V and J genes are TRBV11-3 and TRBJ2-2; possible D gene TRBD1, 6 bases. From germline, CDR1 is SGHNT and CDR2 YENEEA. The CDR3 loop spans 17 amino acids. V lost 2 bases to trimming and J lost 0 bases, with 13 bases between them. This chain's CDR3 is CASSLRLRTANTGELFF. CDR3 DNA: TGTGCCAGCAGCTTAAGATTAAGGACAGCGAACACCGGGGAGCTGTTTTTT.

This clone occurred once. The CDR3 DNA follows: TGCGCCAGCAGCTTGGACACTTTGCCCATATATTTT. This translates into CASSLDTLPIYF. The chain combines TRBV5-1 with TRBJ1-3; D unresolved. In germline, CDR1 is SGHRS, CDR2 YFSETQ. This CDR3 region has 12 residues. Trimming cost V 0 bases and J 11 bases, with 9 bases left between them.

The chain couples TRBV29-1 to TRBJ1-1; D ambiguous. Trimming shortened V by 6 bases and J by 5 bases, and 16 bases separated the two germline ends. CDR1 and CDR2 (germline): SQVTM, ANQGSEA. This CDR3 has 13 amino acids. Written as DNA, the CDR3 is TGCAGCGTGGCTGAATACCAACTGACTGAAGCTTTCTTT. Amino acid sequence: CSVAEYQLTEAFF.

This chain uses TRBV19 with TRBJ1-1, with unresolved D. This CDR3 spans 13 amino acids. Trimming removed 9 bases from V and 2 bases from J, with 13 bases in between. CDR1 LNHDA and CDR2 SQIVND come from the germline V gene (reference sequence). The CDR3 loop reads CASLYGGNTEAFF. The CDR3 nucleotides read TGTGCCAGCTTATACGGCGGAAACACTGAAGCTTTCTTT. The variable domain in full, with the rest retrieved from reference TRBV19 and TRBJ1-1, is DGGITQSPKYLFRKEGQNVTLSCEQNLNHDAMYWYRQDPGQGLRLIYYSQIVNDFQKGDIAEGYSVSREKKESFPLTVTSAQKNPTAFYLCASLYGGNTEAFFGQGTRLTVV.